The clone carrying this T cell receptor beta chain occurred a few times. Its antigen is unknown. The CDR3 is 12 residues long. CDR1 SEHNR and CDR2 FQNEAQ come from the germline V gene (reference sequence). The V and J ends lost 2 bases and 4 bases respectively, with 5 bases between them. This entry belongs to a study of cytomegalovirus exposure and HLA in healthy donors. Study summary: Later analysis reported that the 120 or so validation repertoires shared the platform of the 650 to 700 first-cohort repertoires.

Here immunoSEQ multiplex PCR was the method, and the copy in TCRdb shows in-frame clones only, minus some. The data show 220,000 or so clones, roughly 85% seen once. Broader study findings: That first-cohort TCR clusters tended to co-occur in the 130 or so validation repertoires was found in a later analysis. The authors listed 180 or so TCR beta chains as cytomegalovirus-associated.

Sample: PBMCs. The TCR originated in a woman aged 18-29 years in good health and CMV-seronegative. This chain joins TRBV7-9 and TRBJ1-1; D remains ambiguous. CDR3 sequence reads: CASSLRSTEAFF. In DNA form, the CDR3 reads TGTGCCAGCAGCTTAAGGTCCACTGAAGCTTTCTTT.